This T cell receptor (beta chain) was sequenced in a study of Ad26.COV2.S vaccination and SARS-CoV-2 variants. Clones were read by immunoSEQ multiplex PCR, and TCRdb kept only the in-frame ones, dropping some. The table records 85,000 to 120,000 clones, around 81% of them present only once. Findings and limits, study-wide: There was reportedly substantial breadth in spike-specific CD8+ and CD4+ T cell responses after vaccination.

This clone appeared once. Its antigen is currently unknown. The CDR3 contains 15 residues. Germline V gene data show CDR1 as LNHDA and CDR2 as SQIVND (reference sequence). V lost 6 bases to trimming and J lost 9 bases, with 21 bases between them. The sequencing here drew on peripheral blood, taken after recovery from COVID-19. This clonotype was obtained from a human donor who had recovered from COVID-19. This sequence joins TRBV19 and TRBJ2-1, with D tentatively TRBD1 (5 bases). The CDR3 loop reads CASRGNQGILSEQFF. The CDR3 DNA is TGTGCCAGTAGGGGTAATCAGGGAATCCTAAGTGAGCAGTTCTTC. Complete variable domain (other parts from reference TRBV19 and TRBJ2-1): DGGITQSPKYLFRKEGQNVTLSCEQNLNHDAMYWYRQDPGQGLRLIYYSQIVNDFQKGDIAEGYSVSREKKESFPLTVTSAQKNPTAFYLCASRGNQGILSEQFFGPGTRLTVL.